This entry lists 30 T cell receptor beta chains sequenced from one sample in a study of post-analysis software for immune sequencing data. Regarding the study as a whole: Patients used several TRBV segments, including TRBV5-6, TRBV5-1 and TRBV20-1, more often than controls.

These receptors' antigens are unknown. Incorporated into the TCR beta cDNA libraries were unique molecular identifiers, which served to reduce PCR and sequencing biases. TCRdb reprocessed the PCR reads with MiXCR, giving one entry per CDR3 protein. The data show some 700,000 distinct CDR3 sequences, around 64% seen once. Sequenced: blood. The receptors were sampled from a girl aged 2 to 9 with multiple sclerosis.

This chain's CDR3 is CASSPTGTSGRELQETQYF. The CDR3 coding sequence is TGTGCCAGCAGCCCGACCGGGACTAGCGGGAGGGAGCTGCAAGAGACCCAGTACTTC. V is TRBV12-3 or TRBV12-4 and J is TRBJ2-5; 16 bases line up with TRBD2. The CDR3 covers 19 residues. The J segment lost 2 bases and the V segment lost 6 bases, leaving 12 bases of the junction unmatched.

The CDR3 spells CASSQAGPGTEAFF. The CDR3 coding sequence is TGTGCCAGCAGCCAAGCCGGGCCGGGCACTGAAGCTTTCTTT. The genes are TRBV3-1 and TRBJ1-1; no firm D call. Trimming pared 1 base from V and 4 bases from J, leaving 10 bases between. CDR1 LGHDT and CDR2 YNNKEL come from the germline V gene (reference sequence). There are 14 residues in the CDR3.

V and J are TRBV7-2 and TRBJ2-3; 8 nucleotides match TRBD2. Germline CDR1 reads SGHTA; CDR2 reads FQGNSA. V shed 5 bases, J shed 2 bases, and the junction held 9 bases outside the gene matches. The CDR3 consists of 16 residues. DNA for the CDR3: TGTGCCAGCAGCCACCAGGCGGGGGGATACACAGATACGCAGTATTTT. It is translated as CASSHQAGGYTDTQYF.

The V call is TRBV7-9, the J call TRBJ1-2, with D maybe TRBD1 (5 bases). With 7 bases removed from V and 3 bases from J, the gap between germline ends came to 18 bases. This CDR3 has 15 amino acids. From germline, CDR1 is SEHNR and CDR2 FQNEAQ (reference sequence). The CDR3 loop is CASTSTGTVYYGYTF. The DNA of the CDR3 is TGTGCCAGCACCTCGACCGGGACGGTCTACTATGGCTACACCTTC.

The chain has TRBV27 and TRBJ1-5, with 7 bases that match TRBD1. The CDR3 consists of 15 residues. V dropped 1 base and J dropped 1; count of bases not matched to a gene: 1. Germline lookup yields CDR1 MNHEY and CDR2 SMNVEV (reference sequence). The CDR3 coding sequence is TGTGCCAGCAGTTTATGGGGACAGAGCAATCAGCCCCAGCATTTT. Encoded protein: CASSLWGQSNQPQHF.

V usage is TRBV6-5 and J usage is TRBJ2-1; 10 positions match TRBD2. The germline V gene encodes CDR1 MNHEY and CDR2 SVGAGI. The CDR3 is 20 amino acids. V shed 2 bases, J shed 4 bases, and the junction held 17 bases outside the gene matches. CDR3 sequence reads: CASSYPQGLASLPHYNEQFF. The CDR3 bases are TGTGCCAGCAGTTACCCGCAGGGACTAGCGAGTCTCCCCCATTACAATGAGCAGTTCTTC.

This clonotype came up a few times. This sequence joins TRBV20-1 and TRBJ2-1; D might be TRBD2 (6 bases). Germline-derived CDR1 and CDR2 are DFQATT and SNEGSKA (reference sequence). V gave up 4 bases and J gave up 6 bases, with 10 bases separating them. The CDR3 runs 12 residues. CDR3 residues: CSATPGVNEQFF. The CDR3 region has the DNA TGCAGTGCTACGCCGGGAGTCAATGAGCAGTTCTTC.

The chain recombines TRBV7-2 with TRBJ2-3; D is possibly TRBD1 (6 bases). Germline assignment: CDR1 SGHTA and CDR2 FQGNSA. The CDR3 is made up of 17 amino acids. Trimming removed 3 bases from V and 2 bases from J, with 18 bases in between. This CDR3 reads CASSFGRKDRYTDTQYF. The CDR3 DNA sequence: TGTGCCAGCAGCTTTGGACGAAAGGACAGATACACAGATACGCAGTATTTT.

This chain uses TRBV9 with TRBJ1-2; D gene ambiguous. CDR3 length: 13 amino acids. V was shortened by 2 bases and J by 5 bases, with 10 bases between the two germline ends. Germline lookup yields CDR1 SGDLS and CDR2 YYNGEE. CDR3 DNA sequence: TGTGCCAGCAGCGTGGATCAGACGTATGGCTACACCTTC. As protein: CASSVDQTYGYTF.

CDR3 loop: CAITEDLRPGELFF. CDR3 in DNA: TGTGCCATCACTGAAGACTTAAGACCCGGGGAGCTGTTTTTT. The chain couples TRBV10-3 to TRBJ2-2; the D is unclear. V was shortened by 7 bases and J by 6 bases, with 15 bases between the two germline ends. This CDR3 comprises 14 residues. Germline CDR1 is ENHRY and CDR2 is SYGVKD.

There are a few counts of this clonotype. This rearrangement joins TRBV5-6 to TRBJ2-3; D remains unclear. Germline assignment: CDR1 SGHDT and CDR2 YYEEEE. This CDR3 contains 16 residues. V was clipped by 0 bases and J by 6 bases, with 17 bases between them. DNA of the CDR3: TGTGCCAGCAGCTTGGTTAGGGCCCCCCTCCGGGATACGCAGTATTTT. Protein product: CASSLVRAPLRDTQYF. The entire variable domain, with the rest obtained from reference TRBV5-6 and TRBJ2-3, is as follows: DAGVTQSPTHLIKTRGQQVTLRCSPKSGHDTVSWYQQALGQGPQFIFQYYEEEERQRGNFPDRFSGHQFPNYSSELNVNALLLGDSALYLCASSLVRAPLRDTQYFGPGTRLTVL.

J is TRBJ2-1 and V is TRBV3-1; 9 bases map to TRBD2. The germline V gene has CDR1 LGHDT and CDR2 YNNKEL (reference sequence). Germline trimming cut 1 base from V and 4 bases from J; bases unmatched to any gene: 8. The CDR3 runs 17 residues. CDR3 DNA sequence: TGTGCCAGCAGCCAAGCCTTCAGCGGGAGGCGTTACAATGAGCAGTTCTTC. Translated, it gives CASSQAFSGRRYNEQFF.

The V gene is TRBV20-1, the J gene TRBJ2-7, with D uncertain. V was cut by 6 bases and J by 12 bases, with 21 bases left in between. Looked up from germline, CDR1 is DFQATT and CDR2 is SNEGSKA (reference sequence). The CDR3 runs to 12 residues. CDR3 in DNA: TGCAGTGCCTATCTTCCTAGGGCCAGCCGGTACTTC. Amino acids: CSAYLPRASRYF.

The chain is built from TRBV7-2 and TRBJ2-7, with 8 bases matching TRBD2. V lost 3 bases to trimming and J lost 6 bases; unmatched junction nucleotides: 10. The CDR3 length is 15 residues. Germline V gives CDR1 SGHTA, CDR2 FQGNSA. DNA for the CDR3: TGTGCCAGCAGCTTGGAAGGGACTAGGGGCGCCGAGCAGTACTTC. Its protein is CASSLEGTRGAEQYF.

A note on this clonotype: At one of its ends the junction is not consistent with the germline gene, which may arise from a read error. The genes are TRBV7-7 and TRBJ2-7, with D tentatively TRBD1 (5 bases). There are 13 residues in the CDR3. Germline V gives CDR1 SSHAT, CDR2 FNYEAQ (reference sequence). Here the CDR3 reads CASSLERGSEQYF. The CDR3, as DNA: TGTGCTAGCAGCTTAGAAAGGGGATCCGAGCAGTACTTC.

This clonotype was picked up one time. The junction departs from the called germline gene at one end, perhaps through a read error. V and J are TRBV20-1 and TRBJ2-7; possible D gene TRBD1, 5 bases. CDR3 size: 14 residues. Germline CDR1 DFQATT, CDR2 SNEGSKA (reference sequence). CDR3 coding DNA: TGCAGTGCTCGAGACAGTGCCGCTTCCTACGAGCAGTACTTC. This gives the protein CSARDSAASYEQYF.

The chain is built from TRBV25-1 and TRBJ1-1; D may be TRBD1 (6 bases). CDR1 MGHDK and CDR2 SYGVNS come from the germline V gene. The CDR3 covers 16 residues. The V end was cut by 1 base, the J end by 2 bases, with 14 bases between. The CDR3 DNA sequence: TGTGCCAGCAGTGAATTCGGGGGCGGGCGAAACACTGAAGCTTTCTTT. Translated: CASSEFGGGRNTEAFF.

The rearrangement joins TRBV12-3 or TRBV12-4 to TRBJ2-1; D remains unclear. V lost 1 base, J lost 9 bases, and 7 bases lay in between. CDR3 length equals 12 residues. The CDR3 loop is CASSLGVVEQFF. The CDR3 bases are TGTGCCAGCAGTTTAGGAGTTGTTGAGCAGTTCTTC.

The chain is built from TRBV5-1 and TRBJ2-6, with TRBD2 matching over 7 bases. This CDR3 comprises 15 residues. Germline CDR1 and CDR2: SGHRS and YFSETQ. The V segment lost 5 bases and the J segment 2 bases; nucleotides outside the gene matches: 4. In DNA form, the CDR3 reads TGCGCCAGCAGGCCGGGAGGTACTGGGGCCAACGTCCTGACTTTC. This encodes CASRPGGTGANVLTF.

This clonotype was counted once. The chain is built from TRBV20-1 and TRBJ2-7; maybe TRBD2 (6 bases). This CDR3 is 15 amino acids long. CDR1 and CDR2 (germline): DFQATT, SNEGSKA (reference sequence). Trimming cost V 3 bases and J 4 bases, with 19 bases left between them. CDR3 sequence (DNA): TGCAGTGCTAGGGGACTGATCGGAGGGGTTTACGAGCAGTACTTC. It translates to CSARGLIGGVYEQYF.

This sequence joins TRBV3-1 and TRBJ1-1; maybe TRBD1 (6 bases). CDR1 is LGHDT and CDR2 is YNNKEL in the germline V gene (reference sequence). Trimming removed 1 base from V and 2 bases from J, with 11 bases in between. This CDR3 is 15 amino acids long. The CDR3 sequence is CASSQVGGLNTEAFF. CDR3 sequence (DNA): TGTGCCAGCAGCCAAGTTGGGGGGCTCAACACTGAAGCTTTCTTT.

The rearrangement joins TRBV6-6 to TRBJ2-2, with D tentatively TRBD1 (6 bases). V lost 6 bases to trimming and J lost 4 bases, with 15 bases between them. This CDR3 spans 15 amino acids. Germline CDR1 is MNHNY and CDR2 is SVGAGI (reference sequence). CDR3 residues: CASRQDSISTGELFF. The CDR3, as DNA: TGTGCCAGCAGACAGGACAGTATAAGCACCGGGGAGCTGTTTTTT.

This clonotype was picked up a small number of times. The genes are TRBV5-1 and TRBJ2-3, with 7 positions matching TRBD1. The CDR3 has 14 amino acids. Germline V CDR1 and CDR2: SGHRS, YFSETQ. V was pared by 1 base and J by 3 bases, with 2 bases of the junction left unmatched. The CDR3: CASSLQGETDTQYF. The CDR3 DNA follows: TGCGCCAGCAGCTTGCAGGGGGAAACAGATACGCAGTATTTT.

This clonotype has more than one count but fewer than ten. The chain joins TRBV7-9 to TRBJ2-7; 8 bases agree with TRBD1. Germline CDR1 and CDR2: SEHNR and FQNEAQ (reference sequence). The CDR3 contains 12 residues. V lost 7 bases, J lost 4 bases, and 3 bases stayed unmatched. The CDR3: CASTDRAYEQYF. In DNA form, the CDR3 reads TGTGCCAGCACGGACAGGGCGTACGAGCAGTACTTC.

The chain is built from TRBV7-8 and TRBJ2-1, with 12 bases matching TRBD2. With 5 bases clipped from V and 4 bases from J, the junction kept 9 bases outside the gene matches. Per germline, CDR1 SGHVS and CDR2 FQNEAQ. The CDR3 is made up of 17 amino acids. The DNA for the CDR3 is TGTGCCAGCAGCGCGAGCGCCGGACTAGCGGGATACAATGAGCAGTTCTTC. Its translation is CASSASAGLAGYNEQFF.

This clonotype came up once. The chain is built from TRBV7-2 and TRBJ2-3; D assignment may be TRBD1 or TRBD2 (5 bases each). Germline CDR1 SGHTA, CDR2 FQGNSA. The CDR3 loop spans 16 amino acids. V was clipped by 5 bases and J by 1 base, with 16 bases between them. The CDR3 DNA reads TGTGCCAGCAGCGCGCGGCTCAGAGGGGGCACAGATACGCAGTATTTT. Its translation is CASSARLRGGTDTQYF.

The V and J genes are TRBV25-1 and TRBJ2-5; D remains unclear. V lost 0 bases to trimming and J lost 1 base, with 6 bases between them. Germline V CDR1 and CDR2: MGHDK, SYGVNS. This CDR3 has 14 residues. CDR3 sequence (DNA): TGTGCCAGCAGTGAATACGGCTCCCAAGAGACCCAGTACTTC. Translation: CASSEYGSQETQYF.

This clonotype occurred a few times. V usage is TRBV27 and J usage is TRBJ2-5; possibly TRBD1 for D (5 bases). The J call may be incorrect, as the DNA end agrees better with TRBJ2-7. Germline V CDR1 and CDR2: MNHEY, SMNVEV (reference sequence). CDR3 length: 15 amino acids. The CDR3 nucleotides read TGTGCCAGCAGTTTATCTGCAGGGATCGCCCACGAGCAGTACTTC. This codes for CASSLSAGIAHEQYF.

The V and J genes are TRBV30 and TRBJ1-2; D might be TRBD1 (5 bases). V was cut by 6 bases and J by 8 bases, with 16 bases left in between. CDR1 is GTSNPN and CDR2 is SVGIG in the germline V gene (reference sequence). The CDR3 spans 12 residues. The CDR3 DNA is TGTGCCTGCAATTGGGGCTACGGAGGCTACACCTTC. Amino acids: CACNWGYGGYTF.

The genes are TRBV20-1 and TRBJ2-4; 10 bases agree with TRBD2. From germline, CDR1 is DFQATT and CDR2 SNEGSKA (reference sequence). V dropped 2 bases and J dropped 0; count of bases not matched to a gene: 13. CDR3 length: 19 residues. CDR3 in amino acids: CSARSLRLAGGLAKNIQYF. In DNA form, the CDR3 reads TGCAGTGCTAGATCCCTTAGGTTAGCGGGAGGCCTAGCCAAAAACATTCAGTACTTC.